This T cell receptor beta chain was retrieved from a study of T cells in women clearing cervical HPV infection. V lost 5 bases, J lost 1 base, and 7 bases lay in between. The CDR3 has 13 amino acids. CDR1 and CDR2 from the germline V gene are SGHNT and YENEEA. Points on this clone: The read ends 3 residues early relative to the CDR3; the germline J gene fills the gap.

immunoSEQ multiplex PCR used an average of 1200 ng genomic DNA. This table comes from immunoSEQ multiplex PCR, and its TCRdb copy is limited to in-frame clones, with some not included. Its table records about 31,000 clones. This receptor was taken from a woman aged 18 to 75 with a cervical HPV16 infection that either progressed to CIN3+ or cleared (not recorded which). Specimen: blood buffy coat. This chain joins TRBV11-3 and TRBJ2-3, with D maybe TRBD2 (5 bases). The CDR3 bases that were read are TGTGCCAGCAGCGACGGGGGCACAGATACG. Translated: CASSDGGTDT. The CDR3 as a whole reads CASSDGGTDTQYF.